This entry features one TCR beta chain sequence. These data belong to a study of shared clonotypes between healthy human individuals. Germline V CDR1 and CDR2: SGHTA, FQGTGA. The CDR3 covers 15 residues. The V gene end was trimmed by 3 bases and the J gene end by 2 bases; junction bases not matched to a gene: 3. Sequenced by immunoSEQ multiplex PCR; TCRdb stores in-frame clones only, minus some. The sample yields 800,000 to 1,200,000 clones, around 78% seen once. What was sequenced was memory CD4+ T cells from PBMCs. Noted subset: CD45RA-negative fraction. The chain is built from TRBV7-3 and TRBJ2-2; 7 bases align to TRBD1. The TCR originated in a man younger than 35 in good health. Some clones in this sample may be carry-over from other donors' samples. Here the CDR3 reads CASSFRGKNTGELFF. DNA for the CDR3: TGTGCCAGCAGCTTCAGGGGGAAAAACACCGGGGAGCTGTTTTTT.